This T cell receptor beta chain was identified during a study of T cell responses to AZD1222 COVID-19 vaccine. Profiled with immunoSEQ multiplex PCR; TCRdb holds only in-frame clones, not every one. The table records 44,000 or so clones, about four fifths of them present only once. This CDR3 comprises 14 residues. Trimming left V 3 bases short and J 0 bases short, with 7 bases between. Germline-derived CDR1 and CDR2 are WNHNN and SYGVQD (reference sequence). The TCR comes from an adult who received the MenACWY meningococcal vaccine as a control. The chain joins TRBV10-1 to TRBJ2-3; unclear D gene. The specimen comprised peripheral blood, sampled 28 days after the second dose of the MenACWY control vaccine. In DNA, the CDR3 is TGCGCCAGCAGTGATGGCCCGAGCACAGATACGCAGTATTTT. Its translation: CASSDGPSTDTQYF.